This T cell receptor beta chain was found in a study of OX40 agonist ivuxolimab in advanced cancers. Study information: Patients received ivuxolimab, an intravenous treatment, every 2 weeks at 0.01 to 10 mg/kg.

General observations from the study: People who partly responded at 0.1-3.0 mg/kg had some of the least clonal expansion seen. Researchers report that CD8+ T cells had, on average, more expanded clones than CD4+.

TCRdb's table, derived via immunoSEQ multiplex PCR, lists solely in-frame clones and lacks some. The sample lists about 88,000 clones, approximately 85% occurring once. The table lists this clone with a count of one. Its matching antigen is unknown. Autoimmune disease history or systemic immunosuppression led to patient exclusion. CDR3 length: 15 residues. CDR1 and CDR2 from the germline V gene are SGHDN and FVKESK. V was clipped by 1 base and J by 0 bases, with 9 bases between them. The source of this sequence is an adult with an advanced solid tumor such as melanoma, head and neck, liver or kidney cancer. J is TRBJ1-1 and V is TRBV14, with D unclear. Sequenced here: CD4+ or CD8+ T cells sorted from blood, sampled in a trial of the OX40 agonist ivuxolimab. CDR3 nucleotide sequence: TGTGCCAGCAGCCAAGTCCGAGGGATGAACACTGAAGCTTTCTTT. Its translation is CASSQVRGMNTEAFF.